The T cell receptor beta chain under discussion was sequenced for a study of T cell responses to AZD1222 COVID-19 vaccine. The table came from immunoSEQ multiplex PCR; TCRdb's copy has only in-frame clones and leaves some out. The table lists roughly 100,000 clones, over 75% of them singletons. This CDR3 is 15 amino acids long. V shed 3 bases and J shed 7 bases, with 18 bases lying between them. Germline V gives CDR1 LGHNA, CDR2 YNFKEQ. The chain has TRBV4-2 and TRBJ2-5; D may be TRBD1 or TRBD2 (6 bases each). This TCR was sampled from an adult in good health. Sequencing used peripheral blood, obtained on day 0 of AZD1222 vaccination. The chain's CDR3 is CASSQGPEGGGTQYF. DNA of the CDR3: TGTGCCAGCAGCCAGGGGCCGGAGGGGGGCGGGACCCAGTACTTC.